Sequencing of this T cell receptor beta chain was carried out in a study of T cells in Graves' hyperthyroidism and ophthalmopathy. Trimming took 5 bases from V and 2 from J; bases not matched to a gene: 18. Germline V gives CDR1 MNHNY, CDR2 SVGAGI (reference sequence). The CDR3 totals 19 residues. This clonotype was seen more than once but under ten times. Its target is not known. TCR beta CDR3 regions were amplified from RNA transcripts. The HTBI primer set served for first-round RT-PCR of the TCR CDR3. TCRdb redid the calling of the multiplex PCR reads with MiXCR, one entry per CDR3 protein. Counted here are approximately 300,000 distinct CDR3 sequences, over 15% occurring once; the ten biggest clones make up around 35%. Findings and caveats of the study: Model-based prediction identified ophthalmopathy a median about 6 months prior to its onset.

The material sequenced was blood. The receptor's source is a man aged 25 to 45 with Graves' hyperthyroidism. The chain carries TRBV6-6 and TRBJ1-1; 9 nucleotides agree with TRBD1. CDR3 sequence: CASSHRGRVQSPLNTEAFF. The CDR3, as DNA: TGTGCCAGCAGTCACAGGGGGCGGGTTCAATCACCCCTTAACACTGAAGCTTTCTTT.